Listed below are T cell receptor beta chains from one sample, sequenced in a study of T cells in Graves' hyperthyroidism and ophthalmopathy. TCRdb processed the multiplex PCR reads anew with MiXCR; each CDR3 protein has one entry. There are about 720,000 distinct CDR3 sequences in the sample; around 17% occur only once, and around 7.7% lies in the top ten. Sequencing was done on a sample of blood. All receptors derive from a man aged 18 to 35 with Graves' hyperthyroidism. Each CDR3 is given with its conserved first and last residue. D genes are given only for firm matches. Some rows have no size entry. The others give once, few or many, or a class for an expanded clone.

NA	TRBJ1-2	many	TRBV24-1	CATSDYGTFKGYTF	TGTGCCACCAGTGATTACGGGACGTTTAAGGGCTACACCTTC
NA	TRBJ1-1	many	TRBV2	CASSEVSEAFF	TGTGCCAGCAGTGAAGTCTCTGAAGCTTTCTTT
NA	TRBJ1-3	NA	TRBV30	CAWSVILYGTSSSGNTIYF	TGTGCCTGGAGTGTAATCCTGTATGGGACAAGCTCTTCTGGAAACACCATATATTTT
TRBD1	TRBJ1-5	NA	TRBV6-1	CASSETAGGYQPQHF	TGTGCCAGCAGTGAAACGGCAGGGGGTTATCAGCCCCAGCATTTT
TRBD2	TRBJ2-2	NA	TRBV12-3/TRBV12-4	CASRPGGNTGELFF	TGTGCCAGCCGTCCGGGGGGGAACACCGGGGAGCTGTTTTTT
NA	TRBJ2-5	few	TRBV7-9	CASSSSLSETQYF	TGTGCCAGCAGCTCGTCCCTCTCAGAGACCCAGTACTTC
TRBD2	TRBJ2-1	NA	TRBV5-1	CASSLLTSGRALSEQFF	TGCGCCAGCAGCCTCTTGACTAGCGGGAGGGCTTTATCTGAGCAGTTCTTC
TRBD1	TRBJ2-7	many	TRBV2	CASSDGPGQSGYEQYF	TGTGCCAGCAGTGACGGGCCGGGACAGTCTGGTTACGAGCAGTACTTC
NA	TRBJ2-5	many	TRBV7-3	CASSRTGFGETQYF	TGTGCCAGCAGTCGAACAGGGTTCGGAGAGACCCAGTACTTC
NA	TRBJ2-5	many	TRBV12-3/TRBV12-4	CASRSGREQETQYF	TGTGCCAGCAGAAGTGGACGGGAACAAGAGACCCAGTACTTC
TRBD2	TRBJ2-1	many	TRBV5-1	CASSPLAGGYNEQFF	TGTGCCAGCAGCCCTCTAGCGGGAGGCTACAATGAGCAGTTCTTC
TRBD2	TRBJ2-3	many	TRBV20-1	CSAPHTRERDTQYF	TGCAGTGCTCCCCACACGCGGGAGAGAGATACGCAGTATTTT
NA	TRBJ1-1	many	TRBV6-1	CASSRRTENTEAFF	TGTGCCAGCAGTCGAAGAACTGAGAACACTGAAGCTTTCTTT
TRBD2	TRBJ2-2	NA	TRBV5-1	CASHPGGTNTGELFF	TGCGCCAGCCATCCGGGAGGGACAAACACCGGGGAGCTGTTTTTT
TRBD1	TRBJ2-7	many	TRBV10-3	CAITWDRDMDEQYF	TGTGCCATCACCTGGGACAGGGATATGGACGAGCAGTACTTC
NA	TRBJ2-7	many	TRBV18	CASSPYRASSYEQYF	TGTGCCAGCTCACCATACCGTGCGAGCTCCTACGAGCAGTACTTC
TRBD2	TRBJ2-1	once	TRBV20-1	CSATLLAGEGNEQFF	TGCAGTGCGACCCTACTAGCGGGAGAGGGAAATGAGCAGTTCTTC
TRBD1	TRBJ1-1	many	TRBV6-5	CASSYSIGQGEAFF	TGTGCCAGCAGTTACTCGATAGGACAGGGGGAAGCTTTCTTT
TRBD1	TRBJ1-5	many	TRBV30	CAWSSGTGVQPQHF	TGTGCCTGGAGTTCCGGGACAGGGGTTCAGCCCCAGCATTTT
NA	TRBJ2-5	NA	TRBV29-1	CSVDGEETQYF	TGCAGCGTTGATGGGGAAGAGACCCAGTACTTC
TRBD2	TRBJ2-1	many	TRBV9	CASSATGSGSYNEQFF	TGTGCCAGCAGTGCCACGGGTAGCGGGAGCTACAATGAGCAGTTCTTC
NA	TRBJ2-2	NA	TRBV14	CASSRITYGTGELFF	TGTGCCAGCAGCCGAATTACCTATGGGACCGGGGAGCTGTTTTTT
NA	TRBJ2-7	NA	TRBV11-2	CASSLDWREAFGPSYEQYF	TGTGCCAGCAGCTTAGATTGGCGGGAAGCCTTTGGGCCCTCCTACGAGCAGTACTTC
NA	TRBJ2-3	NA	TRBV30	CAWSGSSGTDTQYF	TGTGCCTGGAGTGGATCGAGCGGGACAGATACGCAGTATTTT
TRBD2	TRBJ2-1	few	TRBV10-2	CATVTWTSGMSSYNEQFF	TGCGCCACCGTAACCTGGACTAGCGGAATGAGCTCCTACAATGAGCAGTTCTTC
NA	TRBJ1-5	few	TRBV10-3	CAISDGDQPQHF	TGTGCCATCAGTGATGGGGATCAGCCCCAGCATTTT
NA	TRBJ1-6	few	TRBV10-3	CAISVGGEASPLHF	TGTGCCATCAGTGTCGGCGGGGAGGCTTCACCCCTCCACTTT
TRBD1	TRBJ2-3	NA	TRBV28	CASSETGWLTDTQYF	TGTGCCAGCAGTGAGACAGGGTGGTTGACAGATACGCAGTATTTT
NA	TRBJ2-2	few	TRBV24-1	CATSDPPRGTGELFF	TGTGCCACCAGCGACCCCCCGAGGGGCACCGGGGAGCTGTTTTTT
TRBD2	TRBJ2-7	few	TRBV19	CASSYGRGGLAGTEQYF	TGTGCCAGTAGTTACGGACGGGGGGGCCTAGCGGGTACCGAGCAGTACTTC
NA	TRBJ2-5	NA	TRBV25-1	CASSEWGGGAVGETQYF	TGTGCCAGCAGTGAATGGGGGGGCGGGGCGGTCGGGGAGACCCAGTACTTC
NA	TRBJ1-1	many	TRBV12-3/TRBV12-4	CASSLPTGAGSEAFF	TGTGCCAGCAGTTTACCCACGGGGGCAGGGTCTGAAGCTTTCTTT
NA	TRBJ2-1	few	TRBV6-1	CASSDFNYNEQFF	TGTGCCAGCAGCGACTTCAACTACAATGAGCAGTTCTTC
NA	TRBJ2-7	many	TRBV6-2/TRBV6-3	CASRQRTVVYEQYF	TGTGCCAGCAGGCAGCGGACAGTAGTGTACGAGCAGTACTTC
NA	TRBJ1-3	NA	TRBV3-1	CASSQLTPGAGNTIYF	TGTGCCAGCAGCCAATTAACGCCCGGGGCCGGAAACACCATATATTTT
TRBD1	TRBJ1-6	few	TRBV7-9	CASSQGTENSPLHF	TGTGCCTCCTCCCAAGGGACAGAGAATTCACCCCTCCACTTT
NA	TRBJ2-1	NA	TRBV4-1	CASCRAFGVGGNEQFF	TGCGCCAGCTGCCGAGCGTTTGGGGTCGGGGGCAATGAGCAGTTCTTC
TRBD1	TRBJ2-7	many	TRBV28	CASRPQGSNEQYF	TGTGCCAGCAGGCCACAGGGGTCTAACGAGCAGTACTTC
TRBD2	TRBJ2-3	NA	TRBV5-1	CASKRTSGPYTDTQYF	TGCGCCAGCAAGAGGACTAGCGGACCCTACACAGATACGCAGTATTTT
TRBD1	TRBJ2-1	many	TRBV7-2	CASSWGPGQGWNEQFF	TGTGCCAGCAGCTGGGGACCGGGACAGGGGTGGAATGAGCAGTTCTTC
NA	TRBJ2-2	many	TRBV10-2	CASSPGRSTGELFF	TGCGCCAGCAGCCCTGGGCGGAGCACCGGGGAGCTGTTTTTT
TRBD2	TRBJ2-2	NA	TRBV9	CASSARGSGGTGELFF	TGTGCCAGCAGCGCCCGCGGGAGCGGAGGGACCGGGGAGCTGTTTTTT
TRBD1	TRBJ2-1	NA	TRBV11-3	CAGSPLGRGLEQFF	TGTGCCGGCAGCCCACTTGGTAGGGGGCTTGAGCAGTTCTTC
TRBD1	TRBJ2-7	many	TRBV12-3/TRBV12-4	CASSPGDSSSYEQYF	TGTGCCAGCAGCCCTGGGGACAGCAGCTCCTACGAGCAGTACTTC
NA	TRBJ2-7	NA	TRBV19	CASSPPQPSYEQYF	TGTGCCAGTAGTCCCCCCCAACCATCCTACGAGCAGTACTTC
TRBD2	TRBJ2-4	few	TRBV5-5	CASSAGTSGVNIQYF	TGTGCCAGCAGCGCGGGGACTAGCGGAGTAAACATTCAGTACTTC